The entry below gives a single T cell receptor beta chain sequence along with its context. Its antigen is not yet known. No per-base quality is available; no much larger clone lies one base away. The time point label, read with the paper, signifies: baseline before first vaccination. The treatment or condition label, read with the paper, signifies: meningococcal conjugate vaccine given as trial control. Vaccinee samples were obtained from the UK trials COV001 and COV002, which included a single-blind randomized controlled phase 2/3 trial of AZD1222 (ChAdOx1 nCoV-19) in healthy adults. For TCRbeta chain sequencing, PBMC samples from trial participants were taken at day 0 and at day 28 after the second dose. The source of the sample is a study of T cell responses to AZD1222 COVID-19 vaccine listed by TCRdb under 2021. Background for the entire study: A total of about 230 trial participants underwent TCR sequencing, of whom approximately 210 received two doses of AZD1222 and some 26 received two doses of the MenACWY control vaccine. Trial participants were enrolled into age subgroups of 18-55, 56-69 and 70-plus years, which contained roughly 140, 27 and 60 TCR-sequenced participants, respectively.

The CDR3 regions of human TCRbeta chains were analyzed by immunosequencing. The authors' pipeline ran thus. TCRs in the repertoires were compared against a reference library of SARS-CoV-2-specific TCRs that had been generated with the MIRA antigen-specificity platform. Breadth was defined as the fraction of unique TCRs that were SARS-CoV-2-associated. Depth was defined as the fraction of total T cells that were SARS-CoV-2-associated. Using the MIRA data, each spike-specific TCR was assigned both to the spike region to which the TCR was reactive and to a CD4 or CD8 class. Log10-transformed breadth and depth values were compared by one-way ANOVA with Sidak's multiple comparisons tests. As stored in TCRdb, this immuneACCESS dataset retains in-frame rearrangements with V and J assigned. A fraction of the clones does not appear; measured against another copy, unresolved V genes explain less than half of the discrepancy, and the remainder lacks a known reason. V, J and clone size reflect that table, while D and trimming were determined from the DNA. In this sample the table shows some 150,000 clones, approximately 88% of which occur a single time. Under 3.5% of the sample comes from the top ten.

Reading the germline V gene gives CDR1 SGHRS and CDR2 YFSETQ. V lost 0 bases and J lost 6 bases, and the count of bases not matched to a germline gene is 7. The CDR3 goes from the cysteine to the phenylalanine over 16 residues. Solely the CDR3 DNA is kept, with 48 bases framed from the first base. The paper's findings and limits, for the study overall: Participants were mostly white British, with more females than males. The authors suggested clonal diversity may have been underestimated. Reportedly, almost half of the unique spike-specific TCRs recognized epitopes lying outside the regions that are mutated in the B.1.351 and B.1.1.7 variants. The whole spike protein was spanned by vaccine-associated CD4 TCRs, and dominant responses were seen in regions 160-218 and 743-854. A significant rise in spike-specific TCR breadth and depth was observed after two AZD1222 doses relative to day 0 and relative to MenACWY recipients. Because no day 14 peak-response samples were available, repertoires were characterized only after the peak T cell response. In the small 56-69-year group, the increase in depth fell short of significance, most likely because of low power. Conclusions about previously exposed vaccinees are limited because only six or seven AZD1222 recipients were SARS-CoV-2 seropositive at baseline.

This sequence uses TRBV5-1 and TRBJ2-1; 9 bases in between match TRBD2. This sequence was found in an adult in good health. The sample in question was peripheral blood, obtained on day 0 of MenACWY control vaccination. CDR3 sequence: CASSLGGSGGSNEQFF. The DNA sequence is TGCGCCAGCAGCTTGGGGGGTAGCGGGGGCTCCAATGAGCAGTTCTTC.